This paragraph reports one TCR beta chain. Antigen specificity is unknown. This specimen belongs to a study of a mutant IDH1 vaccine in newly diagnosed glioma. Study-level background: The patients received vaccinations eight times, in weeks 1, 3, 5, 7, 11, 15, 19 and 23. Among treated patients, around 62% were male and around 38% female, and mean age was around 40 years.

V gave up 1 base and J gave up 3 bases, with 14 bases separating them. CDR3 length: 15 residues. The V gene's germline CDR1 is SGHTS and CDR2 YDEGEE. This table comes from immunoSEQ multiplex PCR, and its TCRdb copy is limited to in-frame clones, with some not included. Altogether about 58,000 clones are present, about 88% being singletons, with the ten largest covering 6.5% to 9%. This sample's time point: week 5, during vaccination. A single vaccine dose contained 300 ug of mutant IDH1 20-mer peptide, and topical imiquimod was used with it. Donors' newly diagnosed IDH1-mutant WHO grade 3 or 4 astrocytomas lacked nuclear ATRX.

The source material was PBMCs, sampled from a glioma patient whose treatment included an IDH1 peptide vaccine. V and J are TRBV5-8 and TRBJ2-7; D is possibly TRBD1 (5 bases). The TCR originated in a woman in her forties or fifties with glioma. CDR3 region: CASSLMTALNYEQYF. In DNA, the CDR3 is TGTGCCAGCAGCTTGATGACAGCCTTAAACTACGAGCAGTACTTC. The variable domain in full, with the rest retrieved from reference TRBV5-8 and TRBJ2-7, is EAGVTQSPTHLIKTRGQQATLRCSPISGHTSVYWYQQALGLGLQFLLWYDEGEERNRGNFPPRFSGRQFPNYSSELNVNALELEDSALYLCASSLMTALNYEQYFGPGTRLTVT.